The rows below give T cell receptor beta chains drawn from one sample of a study of T cell responses to AZD1222 COVID-19 vaccine. Assay used: immunoSEQ multiplex PCR; TCRdb lists only in-frame clones, some missing. The sample shows around 150,000 clones, around nine tenths of them seen only once. This sample comprised peripheral blood, obtained on day 0 of AZD1222 vaccination. All receptors derive from an adult in good health. Each CDR3 is given with its conserved first and last residue. The order of the fields is D gene, V gene, clone size, J gene, CDR3 protein, CDR3 DNA. The D gene is left open where the match is weak. The size field is filled for only some rows; it gives once, few, many or a size class.

D gene: .; V gene: TRBV29-1; clone size: .; J gene: TRBJ2-7; CDR3 protein: CSVAETYEQYF; CDR3 DNA: TGCAGCGTTGCGGAGACGTACGAGCAGTACTTC
D gene: .; V gene: TRBV19; clone size: .; J gene: TRBJ2-3; CDR3 protein: CASRGEGIADTDTQYF; CDR3 DNA: TGTGCCAGTAGGGGTGAGGGGATAGCGGACACAGATACGCAGTATTTT
D gene: .; V gene: TRBV2; clone size: .; J gene: TRBJ1-1; CDR3 protein: CASSFRGGRGNTEAFF; CDR3 DNA: TGTGCCAGCAGTTTCCGTGGGGGCCGGGGGAACACTGAAGCTTTCTTT
D gene: .; V gene: TRBV2; clone size: .; J gene: TRBJ1-2; CDR3 protein: CASGPRRYGYTF; CDR3 DNA: TGTGCCAGCGGTCCCCGGCGTTATGGCTACACCTTC
D gene: .; V gene: TRBV28; clone size: .; J gene: TRBJ1-2; CDR3 protein: CASRSRLQGYTF; CDR3 DNA: TGTGCCAGCAGAAGCAGGCTCCAGGGCTACACCTTC
D gene: .; V gene: TRBV30; clone size: .; J gene: TRBJ2-3; CDR3 protein: CAWSVRPVTDTQYF; CDR3 DNA: TGTGCCTGGAGTGTACGACCCGTCACAGATACGCAGTATTTT
D gene: TRBD1; V gene: TRBV5-1; clone size: .; J gene: TRBJ2-1; CDR3 protein: CASSLGQGEVGEQFF; CDR3 DNA: TGCGCCAGCAGCTTGGGGCAGGGGGAAGTTGGTGAGCAGTTCTTC
D gene: .; V gene: TRBV5-4; clone size: .; J gene: TRBJ1-4; CDR3 protein: CASSSGQEKLFF; CDR3 DNA: TGTGCCAGCAGCTCAGGACAGGAAAAACTGTTTTTT
D gene: TRBD2; V gene: TRBV5-8; clone size: .; J gene: TRBJ2-4; CDR3 protein: CASSGALRGLETIQYF; CDR3 DNA: TGTGCCAGCAGTGGGGCCCTGAGGGGACTAGAGACCATTCAGTACTTC
D gene: .; V gene: TRBV7-9; clone size: .; J gene: TRBJ2-5; CDR3 protein: CASKSHRAETQYF; CDR3 DNA: TGTGCCAGCAAGTCCCACCGGGCGGAGACCCAGTACTTC
D gene: .; V gene: TRBV18; clone size: .; J gene: TRBJ1-1; CDR3 protein: CASSLGVNTEAFF; CDR3 DNA: TGTGCCAGCTCACTGGGGGTAAACACTGAAGCTTTCTTT
D gene: TRBD2; V gene: TRBV7-8; clone size: .; J gene: TRBJ2-2; CDR3 protein: CASSGRYLNTGELFF; CDR3 DNA: TGTGCCAGTAGCGGGAGGTACTTGAACACCGGGGAGCTGTTTTTT
D gene: .; V gene: TRBV4-2; clone size: .; J gene: TRBJ2-3; CDR3 protein: CASSQDPTGRGTDTQYF; CDR3 DNA: TGTGCCAGCAGCCAAGATCCCACGGGACGGGGGACAGATACGCAGTATTTT
D gene: .; V gene: TRBV23-1; clone size: .; J gene: TRBJ2-2; CDR3 protein: CASSPTTRQAERNPGELFF; CDR3 DNA: TGCGCCAGCAGTCCGACAACAAGACAGGCGGAAAGAAACCCGGGAGAGCTGTTTTTT
D gene: TRBD1; V gene: TRBV28; clone size: .; J gene: TRBJ1-1; CDR3 protein: CASKDRARTEAFF; CDR3 DNA: TGTGCCAGCAAGGACAGGGCAAGAACTGAAGCTTTCTTT
D gene: .; V gene: TRBV29-1; clone size: .; J gene: TRBJ2-3; CDR3 protein: CSVCRWGEGTDTQYF; CDR3 DNA: TGCAGCGTCTGTCGGTGGGGAGAGGGCACAGATACGCAGTATTTT
D gene: .; V gene: TRBV5-6; clone size: .; J gene: TRBJ1-4; CDR3 protein: CASRPYYGEKLFF; CDR3 DNA: TGTGCCAGCAGACCCTACTACGGTGAAAAACTGTTTTTT
D gene: .; V gene: TRBV4-2; clone size: .; J gene: TRBJ1-5; CDR3 protein: CASSQLVRTFDEEGNQPQHF; CDR3 DNA: TGTGCCAGCAGCCAACTAGTTAGGACCTTTGACGAGGAGGGCAATCAGCCCCAGCATTTT
D gene: .; V gene: TRBV3-1/TRBV3-2; clone size: .; J gene: TRBJ2-3; CDR3 protein: CASSLFGQGLDAMGSTDTQYF; CDR3 DNA: TGTGCCAGCAGCCTCTTCGGGCAGGGTTTGGATGCAATGGGGTCCACAGATACGCAGTATTTT
D gene: TRBD2; V gene: TRBV5-4; clone size: once; J gene: TRBJ2-1; CDR3 protein: CASSLTAGGPYREQFF; CDR3 DNA: TGTGCCAGCAGCTTAACAGCGGGAGGGCCCTACCGTGAGCAGTTCTTC
D gene: TRBD2; V gene: TRBV4-1; clone size: .; J gene: TRBJ2-3; CDR3 protein: CASSHLAGGTDTQYF; CDR3 DNA: TGCGCCAGCAGCCATTTAGCGGGAGGGACAGATACGCAGTATTTT
D gene: .; V gene: TRBV3-1/TRBV3-2; clone size: .; J gene: TRBJ1-2; CDR3 protein: CASSQGVRDIYGYTF; CDR3 DNA: TGTGCCAGCAGCCAAGGGGTACGGGATATCTATGGCTACACCTTC
D gene: TRBD2; V gene: TRBV27; clone size: .; J gene: TRBJ2-1; CDR3 protein: CATSDGRLAPYNEQFF; CDR3 DNA: TGTGCCACCTCCGACGGCAGACTAGCTCCCTACAATGAGCAGTTCTTC
D gene: .; V gene: TRBV6-5; clone size: .; J gene: TRBJ1-1; CDR3 protein: CASSYSRGTEAFF; CDR3 DNA: TGTGCCAGCAGTTACTCGAGAGGCACTGAAGCTTTCTTT
D gene: .; V gene: TRBV5-4; clone size: .; J gene: TRBJ2-1; CDR3 protein: CASSPGVGYNEQFF; CDR3 DNA: TGTGCCAGCAGCCCGGGAGTGGGCTACAATGAGCAGTTCTTC
D gene: TRBD2; V gene: TRBV5-1; clone size: .; J gene: TRBJ2-7; CDR3 protein: CASRPPTSGPYEQYF; CDR3 DNA: TGCGCCAGCAGACCCCCGACTAGCGGTCCCTACGAGCAGTACTTC
D gene: .; V gene: TRBV2; clone size: .; J gene: TRBJ1-4; CDR3 protein: CASSTGQTNEKLFF; CDR3 DNA: TGTGCCAGCAGCACCGGACAGACTAATGAAAAACTGTTTTTT
D gene: TRBD1; V gene: TRBV19; clone size: .; J gene: TRBJ2-1; CDR3 protein: CASSIGQGSYNEQFF; CDR3 DNA: TGTGCCAGTAGTATAGGACAGGGCTCTTACAATGAGCAGTTCTTC
D gene: .; V gene: TRBV29-1; clone size: .; J gene: TRBJ2-6; CDR3 protein: CSADTTGGANVLTF; CDR3 DNA: TGCAGCGCTGACACAACGGGAGGGGCCAACGTCCTGACTTTC